The 10 T cell receptor beta chains below were found in one sample sequenced in a study of T cell clonotyping in hematopoietic cell transplantation. The assay was immunoSEQ multiplex PCR, and TCRdb's table has in-frame clones only and misses some. The data contain some 45,000 clones, roughly 85% of them singletons. Time point: recipient sample about 28 days before transplant, after cytoreduction. Sequences were derived from peripheral blood mononuclear cells, sampled before stem cell transplant. These receptor sequences come from a man aged 55 to 70 with myelodysplastic syndrome. Some clones in this sample may be carry-over from other donors' samples.

The chain joins TRBV29-1 to TRBJ1-4; 7 positions match TRBD1. CDR1 and CDR2 from the germline V gene are SQVTM and ANQGSEA. V shed 8 bases and J 6 bases; nucleotides not matched to a gene: 6. This CDR3 is built from 12 residues. The CDR3 DNA reads as TGCAGCATAGGGGGCGCCGATGAAAAACTGTTTTTT. It codes for CSIGGADEKLFF.

V usage is TRBV4-2 and J usage is TRBJ2-2, with D possibly TRBD1 on 5 matching bases. Germline V gene lookup returns CDR1 LGHNA and CDR2 YNFKEQ. The CDR3 runs to 14 residues. V was cut by 6 bases and J by 6 bases, with 14 bases left in between. CDR3 sequence (DNA): TGTGCCAGCAGTTACCAGGGTAATCCCGGGGAGCTGTTTTTT. It specifies CASSYQGNPGELFF.

V gene TRBV29-1 combines with J gene TRBJ1-1; no clear D gene. V lost 1 base and J 0 bases, leaving 0 bases between the germline ends. Germline-derived CDR1 and CDR2 are SQVTM and ANQGSEA. This CDR3 comprises 11 residues. CDR3 sequence reads: CSVEVNTEAFF. The CDR3 region has the DNA TGCAGCGTTGAAGTGAACACTGAAGCTTTCTTT.

This chain uses TRBV5-1 with TRBJ2-7; 12 bases line up with TRBD1. Germline V gives CDR1 SGHRS, CDR2 YFSETQ. The CDR3 totals 15 residues. V lost 4 bases and J lost 6; bases outside the gene matches: 8. The CDR3 nucleotides are TGCGCCAGCAGCCCCGGGACAGGGGGCTCAGGCGAGCAGTACTTC. It is translated as CASSPGTGGSGEQYF.

V is TRBV19 and J is TRBJ1-1, with 8 nucleotides matching TRBD1. CDR3 length: 15 amino acids. The V and J ends lost 3 bases and 6 bases, in that order; junction bases with no gene match: 9. Germline CDR1 and CDR2: LNHDA and SQIVND (reference sequence). The CDR3 here is CASSIWAGGLAEAFF. Here the CDR3 DNA reads TGTGCCAGTAGTATCTGGGCAGGGGGCCTCGCTGAAGCTTTCTTT.

The chain links TRBV7-6 to TRBJ2-7; D assignment may be TRBD1 or TRBD2 (5 bases each). V was clipped by 5 bases and J by 7 bases, with 21 bases between them. There are 15 residues in the CDR3. Germline V gives CDR1 SGHVS, CDR2 FNYEAQ. CDR3 region: CASSPPGRTKSEQYF. The CDR3 DNA is TGTGCCAGCAGCCCGCCGGGACGTACGAAGAGTGAGCAGTACTTC.

This clone was observed once. The chain joins TRBV6-5 to TRBJ2-7; no clear D gene. Germline CDR1 MNHEY, CDR2 SVGAGI. The length of the CDR3 is 14 residues. The V end lost 6 bases, the J end lost 4 bases, and 16 bases lay between the germline ends. CDR3 DNA: TGTGCCAGCAGCCAAATGACAACCCTTTACGAGCAGTACTTC. Translating gives CASSQMTTLYEQYF.

This chain connects TRBV30 to TRBJ1-1; D ambiguous. The CDR3 has 12 residues. Looked up from germline, CDR1 is GTSNPN and CDR2 is SVGIG (reference sequence). V gave up 2 bases and J gave up 2 bases, with 6 bases separating them. The CDR3 nucleotides are TGTGCCTGGAGTCGGTCAAACACTGAAGCTTTCTTT. It translates to CAWSRSNTEAFF.

The sample holds a few counts of this clone. The rearrangement joins TRBV30 to TRBJ1-5, with 8 bases that match TRBD1. The CDR3 is 18 residues long. The V gene end was trimmed by 3 bases and the J gene end by 0 bases; junction bases not matched to a gene: 13. Germline V gives CDR1 GTSNPN, CDR2 SVGIG (reference sequence). Here the CDR3 DNA reads TGTGCCTGGAGCTGGAGTGGGCAGGGGGCCTATAGCAATCAGCCCCAGCATTTT. This gives the protein CAWSWSGQGAYSNQPQHF.

The CDR3 reads CASSQEMGSYGYTF. The CDR3 coding sequence is TGCGCCAGCAGCCAAGAGATGGGCAGCTATGGCTACACCTTC. The genes are TRBV4-1 and TRBJ1-2; D is unresolved. This CDR3 has 14 amino acids. The germline CDR1 and CDR2 sequences are MGHRA and YSYEKL. The V gene lost 0 bases and the J gene lost 4 bases, with 9 bases spanning the gap.